The clone carrying this TCR beta chain was seen many times. The sample originates from a study of regulatory T cells in long-lasting Graves disease. Sample time point: newly diagnosed GD, antithyroid drugs for less than 3 months. The authors made the TCR library using RNA they extracted from PBMCs. EDTA tubes received around 9.4 milliliters of collected peripheral blood. CDR3 length: 14 residues. Germline V CDR1 and CDR2: GTSNPN, SVGIG (reference sequence). V shed 3 bases and J shed 9 bases, with 18 bases lying between them. The authors built TCR beta libraries using iRepertoire HTBI primers and Arm-PCR of CDR3 regions. One entry per CDR3 protein results from TCRdb running MiXCR on the multiplex PCR reads. The sample includes about 470,000 distinct CDR3 sequences, 15% of them seen just once. These data were also reused for a study on T cells in Graves' hyperthyroidism and ophthalmopathy. Turning to that study: The TCR CDR3 first-round RT-PCR relied on the HTBI primer set. Most thyroid-expanded clonotypes above 0.001 were also found in blood.

The TCR originated in a woman in her thirties with Graves disease. The V and J genes are TRBV30 and TRBJ2-1; the D call may be TRBD1 or TRBD2 (6 bases each). This specimen was peripheral blood mononuclear cells (PBMCs), taken at new diagnosis, from a patient treated with antithyroid drugs. DNA for the CDR3: TGTGCCTGGAGCCTGAGGGGGGCGCACGGTGAGCAGTTCTTC. This sequence encodes CAWSLRGAHGEQFF. The full variable domain, with the rest looked up from reference TRBV30 and TRBJ2-1, is SQTIHQWPATLVQPVGSPLSLECTVEGTSNPNLYWYRQAAGRGLQLLFYSVGIGQISSEVPQNLSASRPQDRQFILSSKKLLLSDSGFYLCAWSLRGAHGEQFFGPGTRLTVL.